This T cell receptor (beta chain) was retrieved from a study of T cell repertoires in cytomegalovirus infection. TCRdb processed the reads anew with MiXCR; each CDR3 protein has one entry. The profile shows about 400,000 distinct CDR3 sequences, 15% to 20% of them singletons. CDR3 length: 13 residues. Trimming pared 5 bases from V and 5 bases from J, leaving 10 bases between. Per germline, CDR1 ENHRY and CDR2 SYGVKD. This clonotype was counted between two and nine times. The sequenced sample was PBMCs. The rearrangement uses TRBV10-3 and TRBJ2-1; no firm D call. This TCR came from a human donor in good health (CMV status not recorded). Some clones in this sample may be carry-over from other donors' samples. CDR3 nucleotides: TGTGCCATCAGTAAGGACGGTGACAATGAGCAGTTCTTC. Protein product: CAISKDGDNEQFF.